This record covers a single TCR beta chain. Antigen specificity is unknown. The germline V and J ends were trimmed by 6 bases and 10 bases, with 16 bases remaining between them. This CDR3 has 13 residues. Germline loops: CDR1 SGHNT, CDR2 YENEEA. It was with 60 Vbeta and 13 Jbeta primers that the PCR ran. Original processing methods: Around 80 million unique TCR beta chains, 9.5 million to 11 million of them shared, were counted by a later analysis. Measured with immunoSEQ multiplex PCR; TCRdb has only the in-frame clones, and not every one. Clonal size and the V and J genes are those of that table, whereas D and trimming came from the DNA. The table includes 95,000 to 150,000 clones, over 80% detected once. The sample originates from a study of cytomegalovirus exposure and HLA in healthy donors. Whole-study results and caveats: Several of the most significant clusters were apparently associated with common viral pathogens in a later analysis. In a later analysis, a missense DCLRE1C variant was linked to TCR beta V- and J-gene trimming.

Source material: PBMCs. This sequence was found in a man aged 30-40 years in good health and CMV-seronegative. The chain employs TRBV11-3 and TRBJ2-1; D unresolved. The CDR3 here is CASSHEPGTEQFF. The CDR3 DNA follows: TGTGCCAGCAGTCACGAGCCGGGTACCGAGCAGTTCTTC.